This TCR beta chain was recorded in a study of blood T cell repertoires in COVID-19. Study in general: Nucleic acid was either cDNA or gDNA, and it came from T cells, B-cell-depleted T cells, or PBMCs.

Clones were sequenced by immunoSEQ multiplex PCR, and TCRdb holds only the in-frame ones, with some missing. The sample has 60,000 to 70,000 clones; 75% to 90% are singletons. The V end lost 2 bases, the J end lost 3 bases, and 8 bases lay between the germline ends. The germline CDR1 and CDR2 sequences are SGHDN and FVKESK. The CDR3 loop spans 15 amino acids. The rearrangement uses TRBV14 and TRBJ1-6; D not certain. The source of this sequence is a man aged 40-50 years with COVID-19, enrolled during active disease. The sample was peripheral blood. The CDR3 nucleotides read TGTGCCAGCAGCCAACAACAAGTCTATAATTCACCCCTCCACTTT. It yields the protein CASSQQQVYNSPLHF.